A single sample is the source of the 6 T cell receptor beta chains below, sequenced in a study of cytomegalovirus exposure and HLA in healthy donors. In the PCR, 60 Vbeta and 13 Jbeta primers were used. Method: immunoSEQ multiplex PCR; TCRdb's copy keeps in-frame clones and lacks some. Among under 200,000 clones listed, around 78% were seen once. The sample comprised PBMCs. These receptors were obtained from a man aged 40-49 years in good health and CMV-seronegative.

The chain combines TRBV2 with TRBJ1-2; no clear D. V shed 4 bases and J shed 4 bases, with 16 bases lying between them. CDR1 SNHLY and CDR2 FYNNEI come from the germline V gene. The CDR3 totals 15 residues. The CDR3, as DNA: TGTGCCAGCAGTGTTAAAGGCGGAGCCAGCTATGGCTACACCTTC. Amino acids: CASSVKGGASYGYTF.

This clone was counted only a few times. The chain recombines TRBV5-1 with TRBJ2-3; no reliable D call. The CDR3 sequence is 15 residues long. V was trimmed by 0 bases and J by 2 bases, leaving 10 bases between them. Germline V lookup: CDR1 SGHRS, CDR2 YFSETQ. For the CDR3, the DNA is TGCGCCAGCAGCTTGGAAAACCTATTCACAGATACGCAGTATTTT. The encoded protein is CASSLENLFTDTQYF. The whole variable domain, remainder taken from reference TRBV5-1 and TRBJ2-3, is KAGVTQTPRYLIKTRGQQVTLSCSPISGHRSVSWYQQTPGQGLQFLFEYFSETQRNKGNFPGRFSGRQFSNSRSEMNVSTLELGDSALYLCASSLENLFTDTQYFGPGTRLTVL.

This clone was detected a few times. The J gene is TRBJ1-5, the V gene TRBV11-2, with D perhaps matching TRBD1 (6 bases). This CDR3 contains 15 residues. The V end was cut by 5 bases, the J end by 1 base, with 12 bases between. CDR1 SGHAT and CDR2 FQNNGV come from the germline V gene. CDR3 amino acids: CASSAGVESNQPQHF. The CDR3 DNA sequence: TGTGCCAGCAGCGCAGGGGTGGAAAGCAATCAGCCCCAGCATTTT.

This chain connects TRBV6-6 to TRBJ2-7, with 9 bases matching TRBD1. The germline V gene encodes CDR1 MNHNY and CDR2 SVGAGI (reference sequence). CDR3 size: 14 residues. Unmatched junction bases numbered 14, after V lost 10 bases and J lost 7 bases. The CDR3 DNA sequence: TGTGCCACTCGACAGGGGGAATATACGGGGGAGCAGTACGTC. This gives the protein CATRQGEYTGEQYV.

The chain recombines TRBV7-2 with TRBJ2-2, with 14 bases aligning to TRBD2. This CDR3 region has 18 residues. The junction had 8 bases not matched to a gene; V was cut back by 5 bases and J by 3 bases. Germline V lookup: CDR1 SGHTA, CDR2 FQGNSA. CDR3 DNA sequence: TGTGCCAGCAGCCCTCGGACTAGCGGGAGGTTTGACACCGGGGAGCTGTTTTTT. This codes for CASSPRTSGRFDTGELFF.

This clone was detected once. Here the CDR3 reads CASSEYPPQIVNTEAFF. The CDR3 DNA follows: TGTGCCAGCAGTGAATATCCACCCCAAATAGTGAACACTGAAGCTTTCTTT. The chain combines TRBV6-1 with TRBJ1-1; D remains ambiguous. The V end was cut by 2 bases, the J end by 0 bases, with 16 bases between. Germline V lookup: CDR1 MNHNS, CDR2 SASEGT. This CDR3 comprises 17 residues.